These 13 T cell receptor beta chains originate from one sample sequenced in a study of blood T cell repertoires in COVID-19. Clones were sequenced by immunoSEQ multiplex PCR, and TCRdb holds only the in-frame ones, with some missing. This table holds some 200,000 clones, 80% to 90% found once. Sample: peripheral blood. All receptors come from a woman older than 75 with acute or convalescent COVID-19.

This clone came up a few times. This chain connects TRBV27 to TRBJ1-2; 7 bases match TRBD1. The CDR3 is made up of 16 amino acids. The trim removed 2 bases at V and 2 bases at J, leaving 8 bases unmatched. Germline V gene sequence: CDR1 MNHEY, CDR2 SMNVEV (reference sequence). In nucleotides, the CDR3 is TGTGCCAGCAGTTTAAAGGCGGGACAGACAAACTATGGCTACACCTTC. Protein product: CASSLKAGQTNYGYTF.

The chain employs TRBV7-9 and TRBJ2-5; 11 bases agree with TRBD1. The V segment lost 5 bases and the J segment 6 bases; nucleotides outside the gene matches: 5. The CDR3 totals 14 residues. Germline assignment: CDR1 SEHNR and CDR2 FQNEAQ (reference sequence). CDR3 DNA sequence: TGTGCCAGCAGCCGGGGACAGGGGGATCAGACCCAGTACTTC. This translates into CASSRGQGDQTQYF.

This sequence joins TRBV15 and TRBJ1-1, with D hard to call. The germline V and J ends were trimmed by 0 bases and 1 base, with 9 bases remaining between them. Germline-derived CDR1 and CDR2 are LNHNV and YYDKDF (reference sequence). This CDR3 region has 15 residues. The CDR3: CATSRDLTGNTEAFF. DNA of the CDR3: TGTGCCACCAGCAGAGATTTAACTGGGAACACTGAAGCTTTCTTT.

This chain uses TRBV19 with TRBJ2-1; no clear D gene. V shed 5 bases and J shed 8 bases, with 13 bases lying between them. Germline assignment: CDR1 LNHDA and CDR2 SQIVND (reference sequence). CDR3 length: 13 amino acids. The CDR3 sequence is CASSHVSRDEQFF. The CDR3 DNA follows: TGTGCCAGTAGTCACGTCTCTCGGGATGAGCAGTTCTTC.

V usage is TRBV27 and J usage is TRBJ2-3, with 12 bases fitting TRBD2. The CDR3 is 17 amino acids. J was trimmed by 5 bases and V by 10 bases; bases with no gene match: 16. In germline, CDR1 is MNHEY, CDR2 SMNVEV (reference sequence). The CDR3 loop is CATIGWASGGAGDTQYF. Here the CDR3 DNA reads TGTGCCACGATTGGGTGGGCTAGCGGGGGGGCCGGAGATACGCAGTATTTT.

CDR3: CASSSPLAYQSSYNEQFF. The CDR3 bases are TGTGCCAGCAGTTCACCATTAGCGTATCAGAGCTCCTACAATGAGCAGTTCTTC. V is TRBV27 and J is TRBJ2-1, with TRBD2 as a possible D gene (5 bases). Per the germline V gene, CDR1 is MNHEY and CDR2 is SMNVEV (reference sequence). The germline V and J ends were trimmed by 4 bases and 0 bases, with 19 bases remaining between them. The CDR3 length is 18 residues.

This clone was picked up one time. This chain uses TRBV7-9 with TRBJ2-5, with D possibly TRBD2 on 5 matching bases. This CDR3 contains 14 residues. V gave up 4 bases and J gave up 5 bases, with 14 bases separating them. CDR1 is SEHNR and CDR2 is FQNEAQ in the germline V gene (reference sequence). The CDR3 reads CASSSGRGMETQYF. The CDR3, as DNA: TGTGCCAGCAGCTCCGGCCGGGGAATGGAGACCCAGTACTTC.

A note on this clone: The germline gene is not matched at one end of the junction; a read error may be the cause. The CDR3 sequence: CSAREETATF. The CDR3 DNA is TGCAGTGCTAGAGAGGAGACAGCGACTTTT. V gene TRBV20-1 combines with J gene TRBJ1-4, with D perhaps TRBD1 (5 bases). Germline loops: CDR1 DFQATT, CDR2 SNEGSKA (reference sequence). The length of the CDR3 is 10 residues.

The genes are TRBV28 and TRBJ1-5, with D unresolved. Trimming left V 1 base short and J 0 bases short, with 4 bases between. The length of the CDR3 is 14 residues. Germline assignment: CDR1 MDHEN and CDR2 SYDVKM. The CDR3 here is CASSLFLSNQPQHF. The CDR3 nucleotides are TGTGCCAGCAGTTTATTCCTTAGCAATCAGCCCCAGCATTTT.

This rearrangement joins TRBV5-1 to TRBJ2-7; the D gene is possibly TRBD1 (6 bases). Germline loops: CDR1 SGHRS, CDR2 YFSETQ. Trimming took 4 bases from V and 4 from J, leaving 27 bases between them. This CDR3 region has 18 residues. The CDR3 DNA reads TGCGCCAGCAGCCCAACTAATACAGGGTACGGGCTATCTTACGAGCAGTACTTC. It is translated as CASSPTNTGYGLSYEQYF.

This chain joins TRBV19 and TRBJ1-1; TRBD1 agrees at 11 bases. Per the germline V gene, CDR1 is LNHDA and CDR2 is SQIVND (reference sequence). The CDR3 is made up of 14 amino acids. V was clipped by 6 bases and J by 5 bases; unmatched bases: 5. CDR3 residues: CASSPRDRGTEAFF. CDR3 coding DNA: TGTGCCAGTAGCCCCAGGGACAGGGGGACTGAAGCTTTCTTT.

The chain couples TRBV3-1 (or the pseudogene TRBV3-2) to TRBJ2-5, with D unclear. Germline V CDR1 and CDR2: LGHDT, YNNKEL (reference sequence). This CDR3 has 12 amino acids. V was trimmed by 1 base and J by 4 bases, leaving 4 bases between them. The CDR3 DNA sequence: TGTGCCAGCAGCCAAGTAGTAGAGACCCAGTACTTC. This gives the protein CASSQVVETQYF.

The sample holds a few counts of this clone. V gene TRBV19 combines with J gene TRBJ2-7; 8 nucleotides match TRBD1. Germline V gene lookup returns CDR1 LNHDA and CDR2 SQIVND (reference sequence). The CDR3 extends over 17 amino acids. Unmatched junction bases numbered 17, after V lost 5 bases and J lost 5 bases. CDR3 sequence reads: CASSADSRDRFSHEQYF. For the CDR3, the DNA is TGTGCCAGTAGTGCGGACTCCCGGGACAGGTTTTCCCACGAGCAGTACTTC.